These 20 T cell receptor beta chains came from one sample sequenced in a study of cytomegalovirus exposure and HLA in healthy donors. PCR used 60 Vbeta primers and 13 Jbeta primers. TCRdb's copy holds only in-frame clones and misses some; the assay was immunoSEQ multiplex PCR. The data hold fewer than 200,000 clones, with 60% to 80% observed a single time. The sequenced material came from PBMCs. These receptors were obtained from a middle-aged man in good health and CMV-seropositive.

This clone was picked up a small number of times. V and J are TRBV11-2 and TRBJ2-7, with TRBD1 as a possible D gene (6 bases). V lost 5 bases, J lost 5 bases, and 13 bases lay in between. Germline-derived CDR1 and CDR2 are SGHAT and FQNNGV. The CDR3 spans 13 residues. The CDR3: CASSTTGYNEQYF. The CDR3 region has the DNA TGTGCCAGCAGCACCACAGGGTACAACGAGCAGTACTTC.

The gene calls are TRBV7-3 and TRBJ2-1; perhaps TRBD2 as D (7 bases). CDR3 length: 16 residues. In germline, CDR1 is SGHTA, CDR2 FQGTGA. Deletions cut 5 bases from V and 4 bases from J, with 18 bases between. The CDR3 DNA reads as TGTGCCAGCAGCCCGAAAGGGGGGGCCCAATACAATGAGCAGTTCTTC. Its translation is CASSPKGGAQYNEQFF.

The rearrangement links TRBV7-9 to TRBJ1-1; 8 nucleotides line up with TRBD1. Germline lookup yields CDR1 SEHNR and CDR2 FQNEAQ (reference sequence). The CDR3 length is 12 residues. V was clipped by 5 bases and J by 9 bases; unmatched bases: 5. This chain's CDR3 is CASSTRQGKAFF. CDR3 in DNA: TGTGCCAGCAGCACCCGACAGGGGAAAGCTTTCTTT.

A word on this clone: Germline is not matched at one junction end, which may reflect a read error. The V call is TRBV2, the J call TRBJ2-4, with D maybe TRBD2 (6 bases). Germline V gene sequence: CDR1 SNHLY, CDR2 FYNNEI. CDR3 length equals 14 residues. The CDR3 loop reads CASREDTSGDIQYF. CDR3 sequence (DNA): TGTGCCAGCAGGGAAGACACTTCGGGGGACATTCAGTACTTC.

The chain's CDR3 is CASSISSVGTDTQYF. The CDR3 DNA follows: TGTGCCAGTAGTATTAGTAGCGTCGGCACAGATACGCAGTATTTT. The V call is TRBV19, the J call TRBJ2-3; D might be TRBD2 (5 bases). Germline V gene sequence: CDR1 LNHDA, CDR2 SQIVND (reference sequence). The CDR3 is made up of 15 amino acids. Trimming removed 3 bases from V and 1 base from J, with 11 bases in between.

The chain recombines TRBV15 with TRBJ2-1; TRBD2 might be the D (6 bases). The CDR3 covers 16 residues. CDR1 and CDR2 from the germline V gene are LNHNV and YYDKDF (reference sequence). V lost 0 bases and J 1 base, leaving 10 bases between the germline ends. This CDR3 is CATSRDRDLSYNEQFF. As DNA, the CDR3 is TGTGCCACCAGCAGAGACCGGGACTTGTCCTACAATGAGCAGTTCTTC.

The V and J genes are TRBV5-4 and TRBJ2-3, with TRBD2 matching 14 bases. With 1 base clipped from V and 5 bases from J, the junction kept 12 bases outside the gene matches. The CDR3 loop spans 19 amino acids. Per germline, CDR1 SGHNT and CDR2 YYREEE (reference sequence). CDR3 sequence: CASSLRVTSGRALKDTQYF. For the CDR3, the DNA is TGTGCCAGCAGCTTGCGGGTGACTAGCGGGAGGGCCTTGAAAGATACGCAGTATTTT.

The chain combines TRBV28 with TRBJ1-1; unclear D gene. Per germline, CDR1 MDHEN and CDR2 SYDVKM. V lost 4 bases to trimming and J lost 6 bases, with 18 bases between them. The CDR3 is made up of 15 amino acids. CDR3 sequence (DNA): TGTGCCAGCAGTTCAGCGGGAGGAGGCTTCGCTGAAGCTTTCTTT. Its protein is CASSSAGGGFAEAFF. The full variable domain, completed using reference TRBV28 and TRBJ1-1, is DVKVTQSSRYLVKRTGEKVFLECVQDMDHENMFWYRQDPGLGLRLIYFSYDVKMKEKGDIPEGYSVSREKKERFSLILESASTNQTSMYLCASSSAGGGFAEAFFGQGTRLTVV.

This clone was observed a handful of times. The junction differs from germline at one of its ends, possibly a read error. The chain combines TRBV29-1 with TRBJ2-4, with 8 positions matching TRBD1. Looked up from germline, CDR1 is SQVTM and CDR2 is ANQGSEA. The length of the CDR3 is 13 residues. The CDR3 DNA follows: TGCAGCGCCACCGGGACAGGAGAAAACAGTCAGTACTTC. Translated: CSATGTGENSQYF.

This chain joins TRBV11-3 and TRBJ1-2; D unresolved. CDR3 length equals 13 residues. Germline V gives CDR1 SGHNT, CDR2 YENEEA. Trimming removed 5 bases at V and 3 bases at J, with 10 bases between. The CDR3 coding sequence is TGTGCCAGCAGCCCCGGGATATACTATGGCTACACCTTC. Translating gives CASSPGIYYGYTF.

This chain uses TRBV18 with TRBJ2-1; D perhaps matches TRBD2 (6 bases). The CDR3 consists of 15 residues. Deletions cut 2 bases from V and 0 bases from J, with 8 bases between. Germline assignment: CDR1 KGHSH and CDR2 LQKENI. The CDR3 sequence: CASSPFGSSYNEQFF. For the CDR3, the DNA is TGTGCCAGCTCACCATTCGGGAGCTCCTACAATGAGCAGTTCTTC.

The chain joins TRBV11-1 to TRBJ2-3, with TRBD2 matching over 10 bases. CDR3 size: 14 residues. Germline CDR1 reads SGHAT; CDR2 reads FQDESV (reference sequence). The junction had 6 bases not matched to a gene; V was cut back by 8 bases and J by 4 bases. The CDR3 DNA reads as TGTGCCAGCCGAGCGGGAGGGAGCCCAGATACGCAGTATTTT. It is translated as CASRAGGSPDTQYF.

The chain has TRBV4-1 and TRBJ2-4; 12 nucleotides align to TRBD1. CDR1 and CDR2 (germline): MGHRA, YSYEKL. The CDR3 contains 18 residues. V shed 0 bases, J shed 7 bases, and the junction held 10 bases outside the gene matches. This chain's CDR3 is CASSQEGGQGAKGNIQYF. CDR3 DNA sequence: TGCGCCAGCAGCCAAGAGGGGGGACAGGGGGCTAAGGGTAACATTCAGTACTTC.

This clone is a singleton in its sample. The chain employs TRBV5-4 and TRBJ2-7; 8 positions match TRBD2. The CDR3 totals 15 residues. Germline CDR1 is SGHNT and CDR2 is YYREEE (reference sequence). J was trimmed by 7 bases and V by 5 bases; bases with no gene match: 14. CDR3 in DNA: TGTGCCAGCAGTTTACGAGCGGGAGTATGGGAAGAGCAGTACTTC. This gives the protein CASSLRAGVWEEQYF. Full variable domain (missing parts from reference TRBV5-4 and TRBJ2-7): ETGVTQSPTHLIKTRGQQVTLRCSSQSGHNTVSWYQQALGQGPQFIFQYYREEENGRGNFPPRFSGLQFPNYSSELNVNALELDDSALYLCASSLRAGVWEEQYFGPGTRLTVT.

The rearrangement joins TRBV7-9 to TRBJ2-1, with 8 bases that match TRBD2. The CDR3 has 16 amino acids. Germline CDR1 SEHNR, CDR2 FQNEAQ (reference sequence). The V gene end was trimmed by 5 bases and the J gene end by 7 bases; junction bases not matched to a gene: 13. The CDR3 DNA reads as TGTGCCAGCAGCCGCCGAAAGGGACTAGGGATTAATGAGCAGTTCTTC. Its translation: CASSRRKGLGINEQFF.

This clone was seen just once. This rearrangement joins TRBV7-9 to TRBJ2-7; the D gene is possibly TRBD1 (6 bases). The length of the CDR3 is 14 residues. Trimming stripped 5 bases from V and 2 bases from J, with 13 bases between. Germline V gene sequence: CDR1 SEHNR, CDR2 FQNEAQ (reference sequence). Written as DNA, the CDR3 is TGTGCCAGCAGCCCGGGACACATACCCTACGAGCAGTACTTC. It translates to CASSPGHIPYEQYF. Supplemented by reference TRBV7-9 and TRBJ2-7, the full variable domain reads DTGVSQNPRHKITKRGQNVTFRCDPISEHNRLYWYRQTLGQGPEFLTYFQNEAQLEKSRLLSDRFSAERPKGSFSTLEIQRTEQGDSAMYLCASSPGHIPYEQYFGPGTRLTVT.

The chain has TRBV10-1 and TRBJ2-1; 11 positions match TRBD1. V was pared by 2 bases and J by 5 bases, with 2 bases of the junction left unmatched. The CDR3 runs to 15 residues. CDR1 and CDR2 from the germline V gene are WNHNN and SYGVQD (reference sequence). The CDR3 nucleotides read TGCGCCAGCAGTGAGGGACAGGGGGCCCACAATGAGCAGTTCTTC. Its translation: CASSEGQGAHNEQFF.

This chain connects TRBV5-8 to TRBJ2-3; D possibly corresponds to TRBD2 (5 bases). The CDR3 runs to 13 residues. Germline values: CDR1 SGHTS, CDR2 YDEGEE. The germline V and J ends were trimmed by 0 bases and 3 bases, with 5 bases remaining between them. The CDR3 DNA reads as TGTGCCAGCAGCTTGGGAGGGACAGATACGCAGTATTTT. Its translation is CASSLGGTDTQYF.

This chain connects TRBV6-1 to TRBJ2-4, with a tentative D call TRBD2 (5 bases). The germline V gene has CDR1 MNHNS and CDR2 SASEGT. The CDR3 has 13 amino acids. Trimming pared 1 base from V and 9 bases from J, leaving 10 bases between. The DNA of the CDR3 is TGTGCCAGCAGTGAAGAAGGCCGGGGCATTCAGTACTTC. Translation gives CASSEEGRGIQYF.

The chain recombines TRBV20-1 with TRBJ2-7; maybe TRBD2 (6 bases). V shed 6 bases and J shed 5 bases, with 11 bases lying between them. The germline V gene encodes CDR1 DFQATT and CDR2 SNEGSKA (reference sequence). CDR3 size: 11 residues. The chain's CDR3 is CSAGSRDEQYF. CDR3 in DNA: TGCAGTGCCGGGAGCCGGGACGAGCAGTACTTC.